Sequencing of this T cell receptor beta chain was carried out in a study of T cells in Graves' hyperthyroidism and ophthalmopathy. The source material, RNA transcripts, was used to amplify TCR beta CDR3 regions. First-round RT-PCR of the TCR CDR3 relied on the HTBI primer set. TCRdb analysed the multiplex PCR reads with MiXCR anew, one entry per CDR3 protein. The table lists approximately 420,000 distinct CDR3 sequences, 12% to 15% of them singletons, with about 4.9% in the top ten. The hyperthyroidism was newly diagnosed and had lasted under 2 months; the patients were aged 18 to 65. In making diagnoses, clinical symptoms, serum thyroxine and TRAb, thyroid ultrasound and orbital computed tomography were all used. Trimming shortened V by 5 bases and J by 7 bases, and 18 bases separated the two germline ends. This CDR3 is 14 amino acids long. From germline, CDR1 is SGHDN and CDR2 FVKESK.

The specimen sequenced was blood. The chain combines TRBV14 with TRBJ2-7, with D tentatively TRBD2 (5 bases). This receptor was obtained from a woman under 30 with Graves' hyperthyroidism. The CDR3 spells CASSSQLGLAEQYF. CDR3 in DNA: TGTGCCAGCAGCTCCCAGCTAGGACTTGCTGAGCAGTACTTC.